Reported below is one T cell receptor (beta chain). Only CD45RO-negative cells positively selected for CCR7 counted as naive CD8 cells, so terminally differentiated effector memory CD45RA+ cells were excluded. Assay: immunoSEQ multiplex PCR; the TCRdb copy retains only in-frame clones and omits some. The sample has some 2.1 million clones, 90% to 95% seen once; the top ten hold under 2%. V was pared by 6 bases and J by 9 bases, with 12 bases between. The length of the CDR3 is 12 residues. In germline, CDR1 is MDHEN, CDR2 SYDVKM. This specimen comes from a study of shared clonotypes between healthy human individuals.

The sequenced sample was naive CD8+ T cells from PBMCs. This clonotype originated in a man between 18 and 35 years old in good health. Some clones in this sample may be carry-over from other donors' samples. The chain combines TRBV28 with TRBJ2-1; D gene ambiguous. The CDR3, as DNA: TGTGCCAGCAGCTCTAATGGGCCTGAGCAGTTCTTC. Protein: CASSSNGPEQFF. Looking up the rest from reference TRBV28 and TRBJ2-1 gives the full variable domain: DVKVTQSSRYLVKRTGEKVFLECVQDMDHENMFWYRQDPGLGLRLIYFSYDVKMKEKGDIPEGYSVSREKKERFSLILESASTNQTSMYLCASSSNGPEQFFGPGTRLTVL.